Shown below are 3 T cell receptor beta chains from a single sample sequenced in a study of glioma-infiltrating T cells. Using RNA template, CDR3s of TCR alpha and beta were amplified with iRepertoire arm-PCR. Each CDR3 protein gets one entry after TCRdb re-called the multiplex PCR reads with MiXCR. The repertoire consists of some 100,000 distinct CDR3 sequences, with about 25% occurring once and the leading ten covering 35%. The sequenced sample consisted of glioma tissue, nonneoplastic brain tissue, or PBMCs (not recorded which). The receptors stem from a human donor with low-grade glioma or glioblastoma, undergoing nonglioma brain surgery, or in good health (not recorded which).

V usage is TRBV30 and J usage is TRBJ1-1, with 12 nucleotides matching TRBD1. This CDR3 has 14 amino acids. The germline gives CDR1 GTSNPN, CDR2 SVGIG (reference sequence). V trimming: 4 bases; J trimming: 3 bases; junction bases outside the gene matches: 3. The CDR3: CAWKWDRGHTEAFF. In DNA form, the CDR3 reads TGTGCCTGGAAGTGGGACAGGGGGCACACTGAAGCTTTCTTT.

This chain joins TRBV6-5 and TRBJ1-1; a weak D match, TRBD1 (6 bases). The CDR3 has 12 residues. Trimming removed 6 bases from V and 6 bases from J, with 11 bases in between. Per germline, CDR1 MNHEY and CDR2 SVGAGI. This CDR3 reads CASRPPGAEAFF. In nucleotides, the CDR3 is TGTGCCAGCAGGCCCCCAGGGGCTGAAGCTTTCTTT.

On this clonotype: This likely comes from a read error, as the CDR3 has no conserved phenylalanine or tryptophan at its end. The chain links TRBV27 to TRBJ2-3, with TRBD2 matching over 15 bases. The CDR3 runs to 18 residues. Germline V CDR1 and CDR2: MNHEY, SMNVEV (reference sequence). After removal of 5 bases from V and 2 bases from J, the junction contained 8 bases not matched to a gene. The CDR3 DNA reads TGTGCCAGCAGTCTAGGACTAGCGGGAGGGCGATTCACAGATACGCAGTATCTT. It codes for CASSLGLAGGRFTDTQYL.